These 19 T cell receptor beta chains were all obtained from the same sample, sequenced in a study of cytomegalovirus exposure and HLA in healthy donors. This table comes from immunoSEQ multiplex PCR, and its TCRdb copy is limited to in-frame clones, with some not included. The sample includes over 150,000 clones, about 86% of them seen just once. Specimen: PBMCs. Every receptor here comes from a human donor in good health.

The chain joins TRBV10-3 to TRBJ2-7; 16 positions match TRBD2. Losses at the gene ends were 11 bases for V and 5 bases for J; bases not matched to a gene: 12. The V gene's germline CDR1 is ENHRY and CDR2 SYGVKD. This CDR3 has 16 amino acids. The CDR3 here is CAVGTSGRVPLNEQYF. The CDR3 nucleotides are TGTGCCGTCGGGACTAGCGGGAGGGTTCCACTTAACGAGCAGTACTTC.

V is TRBV9 and J is TRBJ2-1, with 7 bases identical to TRBD2. Germline assignment: CDR1 SGDLS and CDR2 YYNGEE. The V and J ends lost 5 bases and 8 bases, in that order; junction bases with no gene match: 10. This CDR3 has 14 residues. The CDR3 bases are TGTGCCAGCAGTCCGGGATCAGCGGGACATGAGCAGTTCTTC. Amino acids: CASSPGSAGHEQFF.

V and J are TRBV7-9 and TRBJ1-4; D is perhaps TRBD1 (5 bases). Germline CDR1 is SEHNR and CDR2 is FQNEAQ (reference sequence). Trimming pared 5 bases from V and 0 bases from J, leaving 10 bases between. The CDR3 consists of 15 residues. DNA for the CDR3: TGTGCCAGCAGCCCGGGGGGTGCAACTAATGAAAAACTGTTTTTT. This codes for CASSPGGATNEKLFF.

The rearrangement joins TRBV6-5 to TRBJ1-3; 7 nucleotides match TRBD1. V lost 10 bases and J lost 7; bases outside the gene matches: 7. The length of the CDR3 is 12 residues. The germline V gene encodes CDR1 MNHEY and CDR2 SVGAGI. The CDR3 region has the DNA TGTGCCACGCGGGACAGCGCCAACACCATATATTTT. This encodes CATRDSANTIYF.

The chain is built from TRBV9 and TRBJ2-5; TRBD2 matches 11 bases. There are 16 residues in the CDR3. Germline CDR1 SGDLS, CDR2 YYNGEE. With 4 bases clipped from V and 2 bases from J, the junction kept 7 bases outside the gene matches. CDR3 in amino acids: CASSSRGLAAQETQYF. The CDR3 nucleotides are TGTGCCAGCAGCTCCAGGGGACTAGCGGCACAAGAGACCCAGTACTTC. Together with reference TRBV9 and TRBJ2-5, the CDR3 gives the full variable domain: DSGVTQTPKHLITATGQRVTLRCSPRSGDLSVYWYQQSLDQGLQFLIQYYNGEERAKGNILERFSAQQFPDLHSELNLSSLELGDSALYFCASSSRGLAAQETQYFGPGTRLLVL.

The chain couples TRBV2 to TRBJ2-5; D gene uncertain. Per germline, CDR1 SNHLY and CDR2 FYNNEI. Trimming removed 0 bases at V and 14 bases at J, with 13 bases between. The CDR3 loop spans 12 amino acids. The CDR3 bases are TGTGCCAGCAGTGAAGCGGCGGATTACTTCTACTTC. Translation: CASSEAADYFYF.

CDR3 protein: CASSQEQNSGNTIYF. The CDR3 DNA reads TGCGCCAGCAGCCAAGAACAGAACTCTGGAAACACCATATATTTT. This chain links TRBV4-1 with TRBJ1-3; D remains unclear. V was cut by 0 bases and J by 0 bases, with 6 bases left in between. This CDR3 has 15 amino acids. Germline-derived CDR1 and CDR2 are MGHRA and YSYEKL.

The chain uses TRBV12-5 and TRBJ1-1, with D tentatively TRBD1 (6 bases). The CDR3 extends over 15 amino acids. Trimming left V 2 bases short and J 6 bases short, with 16 bases between. The germline gives CDR1 LGHNT, CDR2 FRNRAP. The DNA of the CDR3 is TGTGCTAGTGGTTTGCGATTACAGGGTATCGCTGAAGCTTTCTTT. It codes for CASGLRLQGIAEAFF. The full variable domain, with the rest looked up from reference TRBV12-5 and TRBJ1-1, is DARVTQTPRHKVTEMGQEVTMRCQPILGHNTVFWYRQTMMQGLELLAYFRNRAPLDDSGMPKDRFSAEMPDATLATLKIQPSEPRDSAVYFCASGLRLQGIAEAFFGQGTRLTVV.

The chain recombines TRBV6-1 with TRBJ2-1, with 8 bases matching TRBD2. Germline-derived CDR1 and CDR2 are MNHNS and SASEGT. Trimming at V came to 7 bases and at J to 3 bases, leaving 5 bases not matched to a gene. The CDR3 covers 14 residues. This chain's CDR3 is CASMAAGGYNEQFF. The CDR3 nucleotides read TGTGCCAGCATGGCGGCGGGAGGCTACAATGAGCAGTTCTTC.

J is TRBJ2-7 and V is TRBV5-1; D possibly corresponds to TRBD2 (5 bases). Trimming removed 7 bases at V and 0 bases at J, with 14 bases between. Per germline, CDR1 SGHRS and CDR2 YFSETQ. This CDR3 is built from 14 residues. The CDR3 protein is CASAQGLNSYEQYF. Here the CDR3 DNA reads TGCGCCAGCGCCCAAGGACTCAACTCCTACGAGCAGTACTTC.

This chain joins TRBV18 and TRBJ1-4, with 7 bases that match TRBD1. The CDR3 is 13 residues long. J was trimmed by 5 bases and V by 5 bases; bases with no gene match: 2. CDR1 and CDR2 from the germline V gene are KGHSH and LQKENI. In DNA form, the CDR3 reads TGTGCCAGCTCAGCGGGACAGAATGAAAAACTGTTTTTT. This translates into CASSAGQNEKLFF.

This clone showed up just a few times. The chain carries TRBV7-9 and TRBJ1-2; D call uncertain. V was pared by 5 bases and J by 4 bases, with 11 bases between. The CDR3 contains 13 residues. Germline assignment: CDR1 SEHNR and CDR2 FQNEAQ (reference sequence). CDR3 bases: TGTGCCAGCAGCCCCGGGGAGCTCTATGGCTACACCTTC. It codes for CASSPGELYGYTF. The complete variable domain, with remaining parts taken from reference TRBV7-9 and TRBJ1-2, reads DTGVSQNPRHKITKRGQNVTFRCDPISEHNRLYWYRQTLGQGPEFLTYFQNEAQLEKSRLLSDRFSAERPKGSFSTLEIQRTEQGDSAMYLCASSPGELYGYTFGSGTRLTVV.

This clone turned up a few times. The V call is TRBV6-5, the J call TRBJ1-5; TRBD1 agrees at 8 bases. This CDR3 contains 16 residues. The V gene end was trimmed by 4 bases and the J gene end by 4 bases; junction bases not matched to a gene: 9. Germline CDR1 is MNHEY and CDR2 is SVGAGI. In nucleotides, the CDR3 is TGTGCCAGCAGTTCCCGAGACAGGGGAGTGAATCAGCCCCAGCATTTT. It is translated as CASSSRDRGVNQPQHF.

The rearrangement uses TRBV30 and TRBJ2-2; 10 bases fit TRBD2. The CDR3 consists of 18 residues. Germline CDR1 and CDR2: GTSNPN and SVGIG (reference sequence). With V trimmed by 2 bases and J by 0 bases, 9 bases remained unmatched. The CDR3 here is CAWSLSRTSGSNTGELFF. CDR3 sequence (DNA): TGTGCCTGGAGTCTTAGCCGGACTAGCGGATCGAACACCGGGGAGCTGTTTTTT. Full variable domain (rest looked up from reference TRBV30 and TRBJ2-2): SQTIHQWPATLVQPVGSPLSLECTVEGTSNPNLYWYRQAAGRGLQLLFYSVGIGQISSEVPQNLSASRPQDRQFILSSKKLLLSDSGFYLCAWSLSRTSGSNTGELFFGEGSRLTVL.

CDR3 nucleotides: TGTGCCAGCAGTTACCAAAGACAGGGGGCAACTGGTGGCTACACCTTC. This encodes CASSYQRQGATGGYTF. The V gene is TRBV6-5, the J gene TRBJ1-2; 10 positions agree with TRBD1. The CDR3 loop spans 16 amino acids. In germline, CDR1 is MNHEY, CDR2 SVGAGI. Unmatched junction bases numbered 10, after V lost 2 bases and J lost 7 bases.

The chain joins TRBV28 to TRBJ2-3, with 7 nucleotides matching TRBD2. The CDR3 sequence is 13 residues long. Germline CDR1 is MDHEN and CDR2 is SYDVKM. J was trimmed by 1 base and V by 11 bases; bases with no gene match: 6. CDR3 bases: TGTGCCTCGAATCGGGAGGGCACAGATACGCAGTATTTT. Amino acids: CASNREGTDTQYF.

The J gene is TRBJ2-7, the V gene TRBV30; 9 bases agree with TRBD1. CDR1 GTSNPN and CDR2 SVGIG come from the germline V gene (reference sequence). The CDR3 is made up of 14 amino acids. The junction had 3 bases not matched to a gene; V was cut back by 2 bases and J by 1 base. The CDR3 protein is CAWSKTGGSYEQYF. The DNA for the CDR3 is TGTGCCTGGAGTAAGACAGGGGGATCCTACGAGCAGTACTTC.

The chain joins TRBV28 to TRBJ2-7, with TRBD2 as a possible D gene (6 bases). Deletions cut 4 bases from V and 2 bases from J, with 15 bases between. There are 15 residues in the CDR3. Germline V gene data show CDR1 as MDHEN and CDR2 as SYDVKM. CDR3 DNA sequence: TGTGCCAGCAGTTCCGGAACGGGACTGGCCTACGAGCAGTACTTC. Encoded protein: CASSSGTGLAYEQYF.

A few counts support this clone. This sequence joins TRBV11-2 and TRBJ2-7; D is unclear. The CDR3 is 14 amino acids. CDR1 is SGHAT, CDR2 FQNNGV, per germline. The V end was cut by 1 base, the J end by 0 bases, with 7 bases between. This CDR3 is CASSLVTSSYEQYF. The CDR3 DNA is TGTGCCAGCAGCTTAGTCACGAGCTCCTACGAGCAGTACTTC.